Sequencing of this T cell receptor (beta chain) was carried out in a study of human T cells and chemical hapten exposure. The ends lost 2 bases at V and 5 bases at J; junction bases unmatched: 5. This CDR3 has 15 amino acids. Germline CDR1 and CDR2: SGHNT and YYREEE (reference sequence). Extraction of total RNA was performed on unfractionated whole blood. Unique molecular identifiers were affixed to discrete cDNA molecules within the library. As originally analysed: A per-sample median of roughly 97,000 TCRs was observed, with a range of about 23,224 to 750,000. TCRdb redid the calling of the reads with MiXCR, one entry per CDR3 protein. In this record, the V and J calls reflect TCRdb's handling and not the investigators' own analysis. In the table there are more than 100,000 distinct CDR3 sequences, about 7.7% of which are singletons.

The receptor's source is a human donor in good health. Some clones in this sample may be carry-over from other donors' samples. Input material: whole blood. V is TRBV5-4 and J is TRBJ2-7; 12 positions agree with TRBD2. The CDR3 bases are TGTGCCAGCAGCTTTAGGACTAGCGGGATAGACGAGCAGTACTTC. Translated: CASSFRTSGIDEQYF.